The 30 T cell receptor beta chains given below trace back to one sample, sequenced in a study of cytomegalovirus exposure and HLA in healthy donors. The PCR used 60 Vbeta and 13 Jbeta primers. Method: immunoSEQ multiplex PCR; TCRdb's copy keeps in-frame clones and lacks some. The sample includes about 160,000 clones, around 80% of them seen just once. What was sequenced was PBMCs. The receptors were sampled from a man aged 50 to 59 in good health and CMV-seropositive.

The chain uses TRBV5-1 and TRBJ2-1, with 12 positions matching TRBD2. CDR3 length equals 14 residues. Germline assignment: CDR1 SGHRS and CDR2 YFSETQ. V lost 5 bases and J lost 9; bases outside the gene matches: 6. CDR3 DNA: TGCGCCAGCAGTCTAGCGGGGGGGCCGGGTGAGCAGTTCTTC. This gives the protein CASSLAGGPGEQFF.

In its sample, this clone was seen a few times. V gene TRBV9 combines with J gene TRBJ2-5, with TRBD2 matching over 7 bases. The trim removed 0 bases at V and 4 bases at J, leaving 9 bases unmatched. The CDR3 runs to 16 residues. Germline V gene lookup returns CDR1 SGDLS and CDR2 YYNGEE. The DNA for the CDR3 is TGTGCCAGCAGCGTAGATTCGGGAGGTTTCGGAGAGACCCAGTACTTC. It translates to CASSVDSGGFGETQYF. Filled out from reference TRBV9 and TRBJ2-5, the complete variable domain reads DSGVTQTPKHLITATGQRVTLRCSPRSGDLSVYWYQQSLDQGLQFLIQYYNGEERAKGNILERFSAQQFPDLHSELNLSSLELGDSALYFCASSVDSGGFGETQYFGPGTRLLVL.

The chain employs TRBV7-2 and TRBJ2-7; 7 bases line up with TRBD1. The CDR3 sequence is 15 residues long. J gave up 3 bases and V 1 base, and 6 bases lay outside the gene matches. Looked up from germline, CDR1 is SGHTA and CDR2 is FQGNSA. For the CDR3, the DNA is TGTGCCAGCAGCTTAGAGGGGGCGGTCCTCTACGAGCAGTACTTC. It specifies CASSLEGAVLYEQYF.

The chain has TRBV7-9 and TRBJ2-5; D is unclear. The CDR3 sequence is 15 residues long. V was trimmed by 3 bases and J by 2 bases, leaving 13 bases between them. Per germline, CDR1 SEHNR and CDR2 FQNEAQ (reference sequence). The CDR3 loop is CASSFVFELQETQYF. CDR3 nucleotides: TGTGCCAGCAGCTTTGTGTTTGAACTACAAGAGACCCAGTACTTC.

This chain connects TRBV27 to TRBJ1-1, with 8 bases that match TRBD1. With 8 bases clipped from V and 6 bases from J, the junction kept 11 bases outside the gene matches. Germline-derived CDR1 and CDR2 are MNHEY and SMNVEV (reference sequence). There are 14 residues in the CDR3. This CDR3 is CASGRTGRPSEAFF. The CDR3 nucleotides read TGTGCCAGCGGAAGGACAGGGAGGCCTTCTGAAGCTTTCTTT.

This chain joins TRBV9 and TRBJ2-7; TRBD2 aligns across 7 bases. The CDR3 length is 15 residues. CDR1 and CDR2 (germline): SGDLS, YYNGEE. V trimming: 3 bases; J trimming: 2 bases; junction bases outside the gene matches: 8. The CDR3 DNA sequence: TGTGCCAGCAGCGGAGGGGAGGGCCCAGCCTACGAGCAGTACTTC. Translation: CASSGGEGPAYEQYF.

This clone was detected once. The rearrangement uses TRBV7-2 and TRBJ1-2, with TRBD1 matching 8 bases. From germline, CDR1 is SGHTA and CDR2 FQGNSA. With V trimmed by 1 base and J by 8 bases, 12 bases remained unmatched. This CDR3 is 16 amino acids long. The CDR3 spells CASSLDLVQGASGYTF. The CDR3 nucleotides read TGTGCCAGCAGCTTAGATCTGGTGCAGGGGGCAAGCGGCTACACCTTC.

The rearrangement joins TRBV30 to TRBJ1-5; D is unclear. CDR3 length equals 11 residues. Looked up from germline, CDR1 is GTSNPN and CDR2 is SVGIG (reference sequence). Deletions cut 0 bases from V and 15 bases from J, with 12 bases between. The CDR3 nucleotides read TGTGCCTGGAGTGTAGCGAGTGAAGTGCATTTT. It encodes CAWSVASEVHF.

The chain carries TRBV19 and TRBJ1-4; 7 positions match TRBD1. CDR3 length equals 15 residues. Unmatched junction bases numbered 3, after V lost 5 bases and J lost 0 bases. The V gene's germline CDR1 is LNHDA and CDR2 SQIVND (reference sequence). CDR3 in amino acids: CASSPQGPTNEKLFF. In DNA, the CDR3 is TGTGCCAGTAGTCCACAGGGGCCAACTAATGAAAAACTGTTTTTT.

This chain joins TRBV2 and TRBJ2-1; 12 bases match TRBD2. The CDR3 extends over 17 amino acids. V dropped 7 bases and J dropped 6; count of bases not matched to a gene: 13. Germline CDR1 reads SNHLY; CDR2 reads FYNNEI. Here the CDR3 reads CASIRLAGAGAGNEQFF. The DNA for the CDR3 is TGTGCCAGCATTCGACTAGCGGGAGCTGGGGCTGGCAATGAGCAGTTCTTC.

The chain joins TRBV29-1 to TRBJ1-2; 11 bases are a match to TRBD1. Losses at the gene ends were 1 base for V and 0 bases for J; bases not matched to a gene: 1. CDR3 length: 15 amino acids. The germline V gene encodes CDR1 SQVTM and CDR2 ANQGSEA. As DNA, the CDR3 is TGCAGCGTTGAAGGGGGACAGGGGGCTAACTATGGCTACACCTTC. This encodes CSVEGGQGANYGYTF.

The chain employs TRBV29-1 and TRBJ2-1, with D possibly TRBD1 on 6 matching bases. Germline V lookup: CDR1 SQVTM, CDR2 ANQGSEA. V was shortened by 6 bases and J by 1 base, with 13 bases between the two germline ends. This CDR3 contains 14 residues. CDR3 sequence (DNA): TGCAGCGTACCTGGACAGATTTCCTACAATGAGCAGTTCTTC. This sequence encodes CSVPGQISYNEQFF.

This clone has a handful of counts. V gene TRBV6-5 combines with J gene TRBJ1-3; maybe TRBD1 (5 bases). Trimming cost V 11 bases and J 3 bases, with 14 bases left between them. The V gene's germline CDR1 is MNHEY and CDR2 SVGAGI. There are 13 residues in the CDR3. CDR3 protein: CAAGGSRGNTIYF. The CDR3 nucleotides are TGTGCCGCCGGGGGGAGTCGTGGAAACACCATATATTTT.

V usage is TRBV7-9 and J usage is TRBJ2-5; D is possibly TRBD1 (5 bases). Germline V gene data show CDR1 as SEHNR and CDR2 as FQNEAQ (reference sequence). Trimming left V 5 bases short and J 5 bases short, with 18 bases between. The CDR3 length is 15 residues. The CDR3 DNA is TGTGCCAGCAGCCCCCAGTGGGGCCTTGGGGAGACCCAGTACTTC. Its protein is CASSPQWGLGETQYF.

CDR3 DNA: TGTGCCACCAGCAGAGACAGGGGGAGTGCTAATGAAAAACTGTTTTTT. It translates to CATSRDRGSANEKLFF. This rearrangement joins TRBV15 to TRBJ1-4; 7 bases fit TRBD1. The CDR3 has 16 amino acids. Germline V lookup: CDR1 LNHNV, CDR2 YYDKDF (reference sequence). Trimming removed 0 bases from V and 3 bases from J; junction bases left unmatched: 4. Looking up the rest from reference TRBV15 and TRBJ1-4 gives the full variable domain: DAMVIQNPRYQVTQFGKPVTLSCSQTLNHNVMYWYQQKSSQAPKLLFHYYDKDFNNEADTPDNFQSRRPNTSFCFLDIRSPGLGDTAMYLCATSRDRGSANEKLFFGSGTQLSVL.

The V gene is TRBV27, the J gene TRBJ1-5; TRBD1 matches at 8 bases. V lost 8 bases, J lost 3 bases, and 9 bases stayed unmatched. Germline CDR1 reads MNHEY; CDR2 reads SMNVEV (reference sequence). The CDR3 has 15 residues. The CDR3 bases are TGTGCCAGCGGCCCACAGGGGGTGCTCAATCAGCCCCAGCATTTT. As protein: CASGPQGVLNQPQHF.

This sequence joins TRBV2 and TRBJ2-6, with 13 bases that match TRBD2. From germline, CDR1 is SNHLY and CDR2 FYNNEI. With V trimmed by 2 bases and J by 4 bases, 2 bases remained unmatched. This CDR3 comprises 17 residues. The CDR3 nucleotides are TGTGCCAGCAGTGAAACTAGCGGGGGGGGAGGGGCCAACGTCCTGACTTTC. Its protein is CASSETSGGGGANVLTF.

This sequence joins TRBV29-1 and TRBJ1-2, with TRBD1 as a possible D gene (5 bases). The CDR3 spans 15 residues. The germline gives CDR1 SQVTM, CDR2 ANQGSEA. V was shortened by 6 bases and J by 8 bases, with 25 bases between the two germline ends. The CDR3, as DNA: TGCAGCGTGGGTGGCAGGGCCTCAACCTATGAGGGCTACACCTTC. Amino acids: CSVGGRASTYEGYTF.

The CDR3 region is CASSLQGAEKLFF. CDR3 in DNA: TGCGCCAGCAGCCTCCAGGGGGCGGAAAAACTGTTTTTT. This sequence joins TRBV5-1 and TRBJ1-4, with TRBD1 identical over 8 bases. This CDR3 is 13 amino acids long. J was trimmed by 8 bases and V by 4 bases; bases with no gene match: 4. Germline V gene sequence: CDR1 SGHRS, CDR2 YFSETQ.

The chain uses TRBV13 and TRBJ2-1; 10 bases are a match to TRBD2. This CDR3 is 16 amino acids long. Trimming at V came to 4 bases and at J to 1 base, leaving 4 bases not matched to a gene. The germline CDR1 and CDR2 sequences are PRHDT and FYEKMQ (reference sequence). The CDR3 coding sequence is TGTGCCAGCAGCTATCCTAGCGGGAGTTCCTACAATGAGCAGTTCTTC. It specifies CASSYPSGSSYNEQFF.

In this sample, this clone turned up once. This chain connects TRBV6-5 to TRBJ2-5, with a tentative D call TRBD1 (7 bases). Germline CDR1 MNHEY, CDR2 SVGAGI. V dropped 1 base and J dropped 3 bases, with 15 bases sitting between them. CDR3 length: 16 residues. The chain's CDR3 is CASSYFGGGGKETQYF. As DNA, the CDR3 is TGTGCCAGCAGTTACTTTGGCGGAGGGGGCAAAGAGACCCAGTACTTC.

The chain links TRBV5-4 to TRBJ2-5; D unresolved. There are 13 residues in the CDR3. Germline CDR1 reads SGHNT; CDR2 reads YYREEE (reference sequence). Trimming cost V 3 bases and J 2 bases, with 8 bases left between them. For the CDR3, the DNA is TGTGCCAGCAGCTCCCAGATTCAAGAGACCCAGTACTTC. Translation: CASSSQIQETQYF.

V usage is TRBV2 and J usage is TRBJ2-1, with D unresolved. The germline V gene encodes CDR1 SNHLY and CDR2 FYNNEI. The V and J ends lost 6 bases and 7 bases respectively, with 16 bases between them. This CDR3 comprises 14 residues. CDR3 in DNA: TGTGCCAGCAGCCCCTCCCCCACTTTTAATGAGCAGTTCTTC. Its translation is CASSPSPTFNEQFF. Full variable domain (missing parts from reference TRBV2 and TRBJ2-1): EPEVTQTPSHQVTQMGQEVILRCVPISNHLYFYWYRQILGQKVEFLVSFYNNEISEKSEIFDDQFSVERPDGSNFTLKIRSTKLEDSAMYFCASSPSPTFNEQFFGPGTRLTVL.

The chain's CDR3 is CASSFSGSTVEQFF. CDR3 bases: TGTGCCAGCAGCTTTAGCGGGAGTACGGTTGAGCAGTTCTTC. The chain uses TRBV13 and TRBJ2-1, with TRBD2 matching 9 bases. Germline V CDR1 and CDR2: PRHDT, FYEKMQ (reference sequence). The CDR3 runs 14 residues. The junction had 6 bases not matched to a gene; V was cut back by 3 bases and J by 9 bases.

This chain joins TRBV2 and TRBJ2-3; possibly TRBD1 for D (5 bases). The ends were cut back, 0 bases at V and 1 base at J, with 20 bases in the middle. The CDR3 is made up of 19 amino acids. Germline-derived CDR1 and CDR2 are SNHLY and FYNNEI. CDR3 DNA: TGTGCCAGCAGTGAAGCGCGGTTATTCAGGGTTACCGGCACAGATACGCAGTATTTT. Protein: CASSEARLFRVTGTDTQYF.

V is TRBV4-1 and J is TRBJ2-3; D may be TRBD2 (6 bases). Germline CDR1 MGHRA, CDR2 YSYEKL. CDR3 size: 16 residues. Trimming pared 1 base from V and 2 bases from J, leaving 13 bases between. CDR3 amino acids: CASSQGPTSTTDTQYF. In nucleotides, the CDR3 is TGCGCCAGCAGCCAAGGTCCGACTAGTACCACAGATACGCAGTATTTT.

The V gene is TRBV27, the J gene TRBJ1-6, with a weak D call TRBD1 (5 bases). V dropped 2 bases and J dropped 2 bases, with 10 bases sitting between them. CDR1 and CDR2 (germline): MNHEY, SMNVEV (reference sequence). CDR3 length: 16 amino acids. The chain's CDR3 is CASSLGGNPYNSPLHF. In DNA form, the CDR3 reads TGTGCCAGCAGTTTAGGGGGGAATCCCTATAATTCACCCCTCCACTTT.

The chain has TRBV30 and TRBJ1-6; the D gene is possibly TRBD1 (5 bases). V shed 3 bases and J shed 0 bases, with 12 bases lying between them. Germline V CDR1 and CDR2: GTSNPN, SVGIG (reference sequence). The CDR3 has 16 amino acids. CDR3 sequence reads: CAWRTRAASYNSPLHF. The CDR3 DNA is TGTGCCTGGAGGACCAGGGCAGCCTCCTATAATTCACCCCTCCACTTT. The complete variable domain, with remaining parts taken from reference TRBV30 and TRBJ1-6, reads SQTIHQWPATLVQPVGSPLSLECTVEGTSNPNLYWYRQAAGRGLQLLFYSVGIGQISSEVPQNLSASRPQDRQFILSSKKLLLSDSGFYLCAWRTRAASYNSPLHFGNGTRLTVT.

The rearrangement links TRBV11-3 to TRBJ2-2; 15 bases match TRBD2. The CDR3 runs 15 residues. Germline V CDR1 and CDR2: SGHNT, YENEEA. V trimming: 7 bases; J trimming: 8 bases; junction bases outside the gene matches: 5. In DNA, the CDR3 is TGTGCCAGCATCCCGGGACTAGCGGGAGGAGGGGAGCTGTTTTTT. This codes for CASIPGLAGGGELFF.

J is TRBJ2-1 and V is TRBV7-9, with D hard to call. Germline V gene data show CDR1 as SEHNR and CDR2 as FQNEAQ (reference sequence). CDR3 length: 13 residues. Trimming left V 7 bases short and J 8 bases short, with 15 bases between. The CDR3 loop reads CASIPTQRHEQFF. CDR3 nucleotide sequence: TGTGCCAGCATTCCTACCCAACGCCATGAGCAGTTCTTC.